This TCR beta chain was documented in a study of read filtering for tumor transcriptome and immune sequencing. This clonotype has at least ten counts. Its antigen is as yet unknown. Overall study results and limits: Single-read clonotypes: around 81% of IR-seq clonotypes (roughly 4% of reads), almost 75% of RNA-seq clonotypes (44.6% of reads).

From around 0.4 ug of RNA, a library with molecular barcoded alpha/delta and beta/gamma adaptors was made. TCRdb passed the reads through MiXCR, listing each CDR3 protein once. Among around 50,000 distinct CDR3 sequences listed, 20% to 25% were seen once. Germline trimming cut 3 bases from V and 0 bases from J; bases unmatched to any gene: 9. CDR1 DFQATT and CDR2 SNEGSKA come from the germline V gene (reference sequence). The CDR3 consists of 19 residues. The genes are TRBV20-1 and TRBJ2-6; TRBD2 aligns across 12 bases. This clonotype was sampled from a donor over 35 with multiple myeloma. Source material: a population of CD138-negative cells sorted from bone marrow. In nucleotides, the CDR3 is TGCAGTGCTAGGCATCCTAGCGGGGGGGCAGGCTCTGGGGCCAACGTCCTGACTTTC. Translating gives CSARHPSGGAGSGANVLTF.